This T cell receptor beta chain appears in the sequencing data of a study of blood T cell repertoires in COVID-19 (TCRdb year 2020). Describing the broader study: Samples from collaborators originated in the United States, Italy and Spain and spanned both the acute and convalescent phases of COVID-19. The samples were drawn from the first 160 participants of the ongoing ImmuneRACE study and from 950 to 1,500 subjects provided by 6 global collaborators. A de-identified subject ID, COVID-19 status, age in years and sex were almost always included in the sample metadata. Where HLA class I and class II types were available, the types were taken from metadata supplied by the sample provider, not from assay-based typing. Deeply sampled blood TCRbeta repertoires from subjects exposed to, actively infected with, or recovered from COVID-19 were included in the dataset. A freely available public database, intended as a resource for researchers studying the immune response to SARS-CoV-2, is where the repertoires were released. The material from the prospective study consisted of cDNA or gDNA derived from T cells, B-cell-depleted T cells, or PBMCs. Results and caveats for the whole study, not just this receptor: The quantity of clinical and demographic metadata differed by source and by participant and was supplied without curation.

TCRbeta CDR3 regions were amplified from genomic DNA by means of the immunoSEQ Assay, a bias-controlled multiplex PCR. Per the authors' processing: The number of nucleated cells in each sample was estimated by amplification of reference gene primers within the assay. To quantify the absolute abundance of each unique TCRbeta CDR3 rearrangement, sequence reads were collapsed and filtered. For each sample, productive Simpson clonality was calculated as the square root of Simpson's diversity index over productive rearrangements. In its TCRdb copy, this immuneACCESS table keeps in-frame sequences only and misses some clones. Where compared with another copy, unresolved V genes explain less than half of these, and the others have no known cause. V and J calls and clone size are given by that table; D and trimming were obtained from the DNA. The sample includes over 150,000 clones, with approximately 86% observed a single time. The ten largest clones take up 6.5% to 9% of the sample.

V is cut by 2 bases and J by 7 bases, and the space between the germline ends is 12 bases. The germline V gene supplies CDR1 SGHTA and CDR2 FQGTGA. From the cysteine through the phenylalanine, the CDR3 covers 15 amino acids. Only the CDR3 region is kept as DNA, spanning 45 bases read in frame from base 1. About this clone: The target of this receptor is not known. Per-nucleotide qualities are absent, and no much larger clonotype sits a single base away.

One collaborating source in Seattle enrolled patients while the patients were actively infected and followed the patients over time throughout the course of disease. The collaborating institutions used their own protocols to collect whole blood in K2EDTA tubes. For TCRbeta analysis, collaborators shipped samples in one of three forms: frozen whole blood, isolated PBMCs, or DNA extracted from either of those sample types. The receptor chain draws on TRBV7-3 and TRBJ1-6, with TRBD1 tentatively as D gene (6 bases match). This clonotype originated in an elderly woman with COVID-19, enrolled during active disease. The sequenced material came from peripheral blood. The CDR3 reads CASSLRQGTNSPLHF. The bases read TGTGCCAGCAGCTTACGGCAGGGGACCAATTCACCCCTCCACTTT. With all but the CDR3 taken from the reference TRBV7-3 and TRBJ1-6 genes, the full variable domain is: GAGVSQTPSNKVTEKGKYVELRCDPISGHTALYWYRQSLGQGPEFLIYFQGTGAADDSGLPNDRFFAVRPEGSVSTLKIQRTERGDSAVYLCASSLRQGTNSPLHFGNGTRLTVT.